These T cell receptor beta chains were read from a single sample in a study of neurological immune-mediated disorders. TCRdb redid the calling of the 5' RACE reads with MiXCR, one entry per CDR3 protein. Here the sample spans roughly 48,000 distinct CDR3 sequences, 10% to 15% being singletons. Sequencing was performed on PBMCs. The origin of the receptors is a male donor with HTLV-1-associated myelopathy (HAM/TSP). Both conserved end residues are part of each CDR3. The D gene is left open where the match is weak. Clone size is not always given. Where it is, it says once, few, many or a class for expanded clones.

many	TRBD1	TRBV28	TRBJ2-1	TGTGCCACCGGGACAGGGAACAATGAGCAGTTCTTC	CATGTGNNEQFF
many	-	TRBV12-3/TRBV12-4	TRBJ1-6	TGTGCCAGCAGCGCTATTTCAGTATTATCACCCCTCCACTTT	CASSAISVLSPLHF
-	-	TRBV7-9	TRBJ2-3	TGTGCCAGCAGCTTAGTGTGGGCAGATACGCAGTATTTT	CASSLVWADTQYF
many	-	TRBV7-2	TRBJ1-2	TGTGCCAGCAGCTTAGGTCAGGGGCTGGCTAATGGCTACACCTTC	CASSLGQGLANGYTF
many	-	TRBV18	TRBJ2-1	TGTGCCAGCTCACCAGGCCCCGGTGAGCAGTTCTTC	CASSPGPGEQFF
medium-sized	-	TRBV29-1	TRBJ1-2	TGCAGCGTCGCCGACAGTGAGGGCTACACCTTC	CSVADSEGYTF
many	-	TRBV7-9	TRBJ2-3	TGTGCCAGCAGCCCCCCCCAGTTGGCAGATACGCAGTATTTT	CASSPPQLADTQYF
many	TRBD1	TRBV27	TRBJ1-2	TGTGCCAGCAGTTTATCAGGGGGCGTTTTTGGCTACACCTTC	CASSLSGGVFGYTF
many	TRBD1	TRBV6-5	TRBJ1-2	TGTGCCAGCAGTTACGCCGGGACAGACTATGGCTACACCTTC	CASSYAGTDYGYTF
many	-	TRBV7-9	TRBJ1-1	TGTGCCAGCAGCTTCCTCCAGGGGAACACTGAAGCTTTCTTT	CASSFLQGNTEAFF
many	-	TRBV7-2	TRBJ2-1	TGTGCCAGCAGCCCAGGAGGGACTGAGCAGTTCTTC	CASSPGGTEQFF
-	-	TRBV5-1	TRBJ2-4	TGCGCCAGCAGCTTGGGTCAGGCCGCCAAAAACATTCAGTACTTC	CASSLGQAAKNIQYF
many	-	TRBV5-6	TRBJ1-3	TGTGCCAGCAGCAGTATCGGGCGCGGAAACACCATATATTTT	CASSSIGRGNTIYF
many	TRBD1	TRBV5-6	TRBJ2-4	TGTGCCAGCAGCTTTACAGGGGGCGAAGACATTCAGTACTTC	CASSFTGGEDIQYF
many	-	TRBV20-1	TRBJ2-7	TGCAGTGCTAGGGACCCCAACGGGGCGGGGAGCTCCTACGAGCAGTACTTC	CSARDPNGAGSSYEQYF
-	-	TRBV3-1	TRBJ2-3	TGTGCCAGCAGCCAAAACAGACTAGACACAGATACGCAGTATTTT	CASSQNRLDTDTQYF
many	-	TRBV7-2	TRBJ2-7	TGTGCCAGCAGCCGGTTCTTGAACGAGCAGTACTTC	CASSRFLNEQYF
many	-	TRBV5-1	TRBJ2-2	TGCGCCAGCTGCAGGGGCGAGTTGGCCGGGGAGCTGTTTTTT	CASCRGELAGELFF
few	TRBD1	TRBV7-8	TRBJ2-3	TGTGCCAGCAGCTTGACAGGGGTTCGCACAGATACGCAGTATTTT	CASSLTGVRTDTQYF
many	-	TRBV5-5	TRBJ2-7	TGTGCCAGCAGCTTGGTCGGTGGGGGCCCCTCCTACGAGCAGTACTTC	CASSLVGGGPSYEQYF
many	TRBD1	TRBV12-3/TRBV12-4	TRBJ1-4	TGTGCCAGCAGTTCCGGGCAGGGGGCGCAGGAAAAACTGTTTTTT	CASSSGQGAQEKLFF
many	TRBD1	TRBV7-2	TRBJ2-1	TGTGCCAGCAGCCGAACATCCGGGACAGGGGTTGGCAATGAGCAGTTCTTC	CASSRTSGTGVGNEQFF
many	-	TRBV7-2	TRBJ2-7	TGTGCCAGCAGCCCGGACCATGGCCTATACGAGCAGTACTTC	CASSPDHGLYEQYF
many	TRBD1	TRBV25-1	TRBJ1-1	TGTGCCAGCAGTGCTACACAGGGGGGTGACACTGAAGCTTTCTTT	CASSATQGGDTEAFF
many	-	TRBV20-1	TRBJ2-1	TGCAGTGCTCAAACAGGGATCTATGAGCAGTTCTTC	CSAQTGIYEQFF
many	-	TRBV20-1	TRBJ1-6	TGCAGTGCTAGAGGGGGAATTGGTTCACCCCTCCACTTT	CSARGGIGSPLHF
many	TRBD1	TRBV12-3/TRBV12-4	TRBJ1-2	TGTGCCAGCACCGACAGGGACAGCCGGGGCTACACCTTC	CASTDRDSRGYTF
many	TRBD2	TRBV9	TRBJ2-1	TGTGCCAGCAGCGTGATGACCGGACTAGTCCTCAATGAGCAGTTCTTC	CASSVMTGLVLNEQFF
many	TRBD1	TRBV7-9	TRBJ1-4	TGTGCCAGCAGCGGGGACAGATCTAATGAAAAACTGTTTTTT	CASSGDRSNEKLFF
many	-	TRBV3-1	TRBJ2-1	TGTGCCAGCAGCCAAGAAGGGTCAGGGAATGAGCAGTTCTTC	CASSQEGSGNEQFF
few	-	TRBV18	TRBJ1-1	TGTGCCAGCTCACCGACAGAAGACACTGAAGCTTTCTTT	CASSPTEDTEAFF
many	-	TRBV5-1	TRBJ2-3	TGCGCCACCTCCGGGGTGGGAAAAGATACGCAGTATTTT	CATSGVGKDTQYF
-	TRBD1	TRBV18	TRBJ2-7	TGTGCCAGCTCAGCTTGGGACAGGATCTCCTACGAGCAGTACTTC	CASSAWDRISYEQYF
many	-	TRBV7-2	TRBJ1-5	TGTGCCAGCACCCCGGGGTGGGGGGCAGGCAATCAGCCCCAGCATTTT	CASTPGWGAGNQPQHF
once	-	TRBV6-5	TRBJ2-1	TGTGCCAGCAGTTACGGCAGGCGCTATTACAATGAGCAGTTCTTC	CASSYGRRYYNEQFF
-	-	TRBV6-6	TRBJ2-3	TGTGCCAGCAGTTACCCGCGCGGACAGTTCACAGATACGCAGTATTTT	CASSYPRGQFTDTQYF
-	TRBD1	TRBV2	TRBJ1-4	TGTGCCAGCAGAGAAGATACAGGGGGCTATGAAAAACTGTTTTTT	CASREDTGGYEKLFF
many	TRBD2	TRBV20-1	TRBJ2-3	TGCAGTGCTCCGACTAGCGGGGTCACAGATACGCAGTATTTT	CSAPTSGVTDTQYF
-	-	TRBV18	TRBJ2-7	TGTGCCAGCTCACAATCGAGTGACGAGCAGTACTTC	CASSQSSDEQYF
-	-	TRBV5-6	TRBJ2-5	TGTGCCAACAGCGGGTGGTGGGGCGCGGACCAAGAGACCCAGTACTTC	CANSGWWGADQETQYF
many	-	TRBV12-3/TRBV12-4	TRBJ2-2	TGTGCCAGCAGTTTTTCGGGGGACTTCGGGGAGCTGTTTTTT	CASSFSGDFGELFF
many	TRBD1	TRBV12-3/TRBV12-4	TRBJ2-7	TGTGCCAGCAGACCAATGGGACAGGCGGGTGAGCAGTACTTC	CASRPMGQAGEQYF
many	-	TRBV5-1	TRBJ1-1	TGCGCCAGCAGCTGGAATCCGGGACCCGGGAACACTGAAGCTTTCTTT	CASSWNPGPGNTEAFF
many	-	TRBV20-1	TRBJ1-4	TGCAGTGCGCTCTCCAGGGGTGAAAAACTGTTTTTT	CSALSRGEKLFF
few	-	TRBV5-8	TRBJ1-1	TGTGCCAGCAGCTTGGGTGCGGGGGACACTGAAGCTTTCTTT	CASSLGAGDTEAFF
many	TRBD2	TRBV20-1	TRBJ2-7	TGCAGTGCTAGAGAACCCGGGGGGGTCCGCTCCTACGAGCAGTACTTC	CSAREPGGVRSYEQYF
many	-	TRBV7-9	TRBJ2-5	TGTGCCAGCAGCCGTAGTTCGCAGACCCAGTACTTC	CASSRSSQTQYF
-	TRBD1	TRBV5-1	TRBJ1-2	TGCGCCAGCAGCAGTATACCGGGACAGGTCTATGGCTACACCTTC	CASSSIPGQVYGYTF
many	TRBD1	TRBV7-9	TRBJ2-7	TGTGCCAGCAGCCGGACAGGGGGTTCCGAGCAGTACTTC	CASSRTGGSEQYF
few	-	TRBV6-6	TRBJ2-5	TGTGCCAGCAGTTACTCCTCCCTTGTGGGAGAGACCCAGTACTTC	CASSYSSLVGETQYF
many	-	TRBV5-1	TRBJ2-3	TGCGCCAGCAGCCTCCAGGGATTATATTCCACAGATACGCAGTATTTT	CASSLQGLYSTDTQYF
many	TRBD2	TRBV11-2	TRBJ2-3	TGTGCCAGCAGCTTAGTTCGGCTAGCGGGGGGGAGAGATACGCAGTATTTT	CASSLVRLAGGRDTQYF
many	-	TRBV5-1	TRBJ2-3	TGCGCCAGCAGCTTGGTGGCAGGGTCCGATACGCAGTATTTT	CASSLVAGSDTQYF
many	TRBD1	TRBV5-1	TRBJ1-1	TGCGCCAGCAGCTTCTTAGTCCGGGACAGGGGGACTGAAGCTTTCTTT	CASSFLVRDRGTEAFF
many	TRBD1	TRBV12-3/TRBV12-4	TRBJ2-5	TGTGCCAGCAGCCGGGACAGCGGGACCCAGTACTTC	CASSRDSGTQYF